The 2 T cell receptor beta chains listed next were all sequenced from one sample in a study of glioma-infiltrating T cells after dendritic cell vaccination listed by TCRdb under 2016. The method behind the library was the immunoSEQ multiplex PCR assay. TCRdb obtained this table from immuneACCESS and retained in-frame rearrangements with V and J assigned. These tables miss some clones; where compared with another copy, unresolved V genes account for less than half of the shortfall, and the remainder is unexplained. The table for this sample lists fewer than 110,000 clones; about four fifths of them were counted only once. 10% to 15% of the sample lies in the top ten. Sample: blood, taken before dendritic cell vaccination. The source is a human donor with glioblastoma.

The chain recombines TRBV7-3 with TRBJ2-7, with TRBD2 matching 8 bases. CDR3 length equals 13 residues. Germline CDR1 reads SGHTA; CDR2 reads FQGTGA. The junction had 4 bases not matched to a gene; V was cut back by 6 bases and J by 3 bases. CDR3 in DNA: TGTGCCAGCAGTTTCAGCGGGGGCTACGAGCAGTACTTC. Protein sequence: CASSFSGGYEQYF.

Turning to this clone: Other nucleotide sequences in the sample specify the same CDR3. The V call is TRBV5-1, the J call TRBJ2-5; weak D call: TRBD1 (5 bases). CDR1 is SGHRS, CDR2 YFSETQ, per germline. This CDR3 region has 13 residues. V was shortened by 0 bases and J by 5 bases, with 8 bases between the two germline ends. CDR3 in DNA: TGCGCCAGCAGCTTGGAAGGGGTCGAGACCCAGTACTTC. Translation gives CASSLEGVETQYF.